A selection of T cell receptor beta chains follows, all from one sample in a study of shared clonotypes between healthy human individuals. Sequencing was performed with immunoSEQ multiplex PCR; in TCRdb, only in-frame clones are kept and a portion is missing. The sample lists around 940,000 clones, roughly 72% occurring once. Specimen: memory CD4+ T cells sorted from blood. These receptors all come from a man aged 18 to 29 in good health. The CDR3 runs from the conserved cysteine through the conserved F or W. Expanded clones get a size class; other rows say once, few or many, or leave the size out.

len | v_gene | abundance | CDR3aa
14 | TRBV5-4 | . | CASSLGGSRNEQYF
13 | TRBV19 | . | CASSIPGRDGYTF
15 | TRBV29-1 | . | CSVEDLQGQNYEQYF
16 | TRBV10-3 | . | CAISDPTGVGGNTIYF
15 | TRBV10-3 | . | CAIGSGGTSEETQYF
17 | TRBV10-3 | . | CAISGEAQGGFADTQYF
12 | TRBV28 | . | CASKSLYNEQFF
20 | TRBV6-1 | . | CASSEYVLFGSAYSNQPQHF
16 | TRBV5-1 | . | CASLEGQASLTGELFF
15 | TRBV4-1 | . | CASSQEGQGQGEQYF
14 | TRBV18 | . | CASSPSQGRVPLHF
16 | TRBV13 | . | CASSPRPLISANVLTF
18 | TRBV6-4 | . | CASSDSGVQGEDGYEQYF
14 | TRBV11-2 | . | CASSLLQGLSPLHF
13 | TRBV30 | . | CAWRTGGSYGYTF
18 | TRBV7-2 | once | CASSSSSGQGAAKNIQYF
14 | TRBV5-1 | . | CASRLAEVYNEQFF
12 | TRBV7-8 | . | CASSSQGGEQFF
17 | TRBV5-1 | . | CASSFGTAGAANSPLHF
15 | TRBV19 | . | CASIRTGISNQPQHF
16 | TRBV11-3 | . | CASSLDGPGAGTEAFF
16 | TRBV4-3 | few | CASSQELGLGNQPQHF
14 | TRBV11-2 | . | CASSQRGAQETQYF
13 | TRBV6-1 | . | CASAVLAGVEQFF
14 | TRBV28 | few | CASSDPGPQKRYTF
15 | TRBV6-1 | . | CASSGWVLGTDTQYF
14 | TRBV10-3 | . | CAISAAVGTDTQYF
14 | TRBV4-3 | . | CASSQRAGGTEAFF
14 | TRBV19 | . | CASSSRGPGQPQHF
15 | TRBV9 | . | CASSAQTLDNEKLFF
14 | TRBV19 | . | CASSISGAEILYTF
17 | TRBV29-1 | . | CSVFVGGASSGDNEQFF
13 | TRBV6-5 | . | CASRHGGGYEQYF
12 | TRBV30 | . | CAWSFSGYGYTF
12 | TRBV30 | . | CAGGAVNEKLFF
16 | TRBV5-1 | . | CASSLKQGTNQETQYF
13 | TRBV18 | . | CASSPGPAEPQHF
12 | TRBV6-6 | . | CATQHSGYTQYF
14 | TRBV7-2 | . | CASTHLSSYNEQFF
15 | TRBV14 | . | CASRLSGRASYEQYF
16 | TRBV13 | . | CASSFRATGYTGELFF
14 | TRBV7-2 | . | CASSSGQITGELFF
15 | TRBV6-5 | . | CASRLFGTVQETQYF
16 | TRBV21-1 | once | CASSHGGGPGGNTIYF
15 | TRBV28 | few | CASSQRDRDLNEQFF
13 | TRBV5-5 | . | CASTLRTGDEQYF
15 | TRBV9 | . | CASSVAFGSGNTIYF
14 | TRBV19 | . | CASRQQTGGPPQHF
17 | TRBV7-9 | . | CASSLQSQREGSDTQYF
16 | TRBV18 | . | CASSPPALGQNTEAFF
16 | TRBV7-2 | once | CASSLVATSGSETQYF
15 | TRBV6-5 | . | CASSQTHTSGQKQYF
15 | TRBV4-2 | . | CASSQDPGGGETQYF
14 | TRBV2 | . | CASTRVSGANVLTF